These T cell receptor beta chains were read from a single sample in a study of low-dose radiotherapy and immunotherapy resistance in tumors. TCRdb independently ran MiXCR on the reads; one entry per CDR3 protein. The data show more than 70,000 distinct CDR3 sequences, around 30% seen once. Source: PBMCs, taken before treatment. Receptors were obtained from a female donor with ovarian cancer. Both conserved end residues are part of each CDR3. D genes are given only for firm matches. Some rows have no size entry. The others give once, few or many, or a class for an expanded clone.

clone size: many; J gene: TRBJ2-7; V gene: TRBV19; D gene: TRBD1; CDR3 DNA: TGTGCCAGTGGGGGAGGGACAGGGCTCGAGCAGTACTTC; CDR3 protein: CASGGGTGLEQYF
clone size: many; J gene: TRBJ2-3; V gene: TRBV27; D gene: TRBD1; CDR3 DNA: TGTGCCAGCAGTTTATATCCCGGGACAGGGAGCACAGATACGCAGTATTTT; CDR3 protein: CASSLYPGTGSTDTQYF
clone size: many; J gene: TRBJ2-3; V gene: TRBV21-1; D gene: -; CDR3 DNA: TGTGCCAGCAGCCCCCCGTGGACGATCACAGATACGCAGTATTTT; CDR3 protein: CASSPPWTITDTQYF
clone size: -; J gene: TRBJ2-1; V gene: TRBV5-6; D gene: TRBD2; CDR3 DNA: TGTGCCAGCAGCTTTGGGAGCGGGAGGGGTTATGAGCAGTTCTTC; CDR3 protein: CASSFGSGRGYEQFF
clone size: -; J gene: TRBJ1-5; V gene: TRBV2; D gene: -; CDR3 DNA: TGTGCCAGCAGTCACCAGGGTAGCAATCAGCCCCAGCATTTT; CDR3 protein: CASSHQGSNQPQHF
clone size: many; J gene: TRBJ1-1; V gene: TRBV19; D gene: TRBD1; CDR3 DNA: TGTGCCAGTAGTCCACTTGGACAGGGATTGAACACTGAAGCTTTCTTT; CDR3 protein: CASSPLGQGLNTEAFF
clone size: many; J gene: TRBJ2-7; V gene: TRBV12-5; D gene: TRBD2; CDR3 DNA: TGTGCTAGTGCCCCCCCGGGACTAAGAACCTACGAGCAGTACTTC; CDR3 protein: CASAPPGLRTYEQYF
clone size: many; J gene: TRBJ2-1; V gene: TRBV9; D gene: TRBD1; CDR3 DNA: TGTGCCAGCAGCGGACAGGGGAGCTCCTACAATGAGCAGTTCTTC; CDR3 protein: CASSGQGSSYNEQFF
clone size: -; J gene: TRBJ2-3; V gene: TRBV2; D gene: -; CDR3 DNA: TGTGCCATCCCGGTGGGTAGGAAGGACGCAGATACGCAGTATTTT; CDR3 protein: CAIPVGRKDADTQYF
clone size: many; J gene: TRBJ1-6; V gene: TRBV5-5; D gene: -; CDR3 DNA: TGTGCCAGCAGCTTTTCCAGGCAGAATAATTCACCCCTCCACTTT; CDR3 protein: CASSFSRQNNSPLHF
clone size: -; J gene: TRBJ2-3; V gene: TRBV6-2/TRBV6-3; D gene: -; CDR3 DNA: TGTGCCAGCAGCGAGCGTCCCTCGGACGGTACGCAGTATTTT; CDR3 protein: CASSERPSDGTQYF
clone size: many; J gene: TRBJ2-1; V gene: TRBV20-1; D gene: TRBD2; CDR3 DNA: TGCAGTGCTAGCCCTAGCGGGGGGTCCTCCTACAATGAGCAGTTCTTC; CDR3 protein: CSASPSGGSSYNEQFF
clone size: many; J gene: TRBJ2-2; V gene: TRBV4-2; D gene: -; CDR3 DNA: TGTGCCAGCAGCCAAATGCAGGGCTATACGAACACCGGGGAGCTGTTTTTT; CDR3 protein: CASSQMQGYTNTGELFF
clone size: -; J gene: TRBJ2-7; V gene: TRBV5-6; D gene: -; CDR3 DNA: TGTGCCAGCAGCTTGACTCGGGACGAGCAGTACTTC; CDR3 protein: CASSLTRDEQYF
clone size: many; J gene: TRBJ2-7; V gene: TRBV28; D gene: -; CDR3 DNA: TGTGCCACCCGGGGGATCTACGAGCAGTACTTC; CDR3 protein: CATRGIYEQYF
clone size: -; J gene: TRBJ2-7; V gene: TRBV7-2; D gene: -; CDR3 DNA: TGTGCCAGCAGCCTGGCCCCACCTCCAGGCTACGAGCAGTACTTC; CDR3 protein: CASSLAPPPGYEQYF
clone size: many; J gene: TRBJ1-1; V gene: TRBV5-4; D gene: -; CDR3 DNA: TGCGCCAGCAGCCAAGACCCGGTGCGGACTGAAGCTTTCTTT; CDR3 protein: CASSQDPVRTEAFF
clone size: many; J gene: TRBJ2-1; V gene: TRBV18; D gene: -; CDR3 DNA: TGTGCCAGCTCACCACTCGCTATTGAGCAGTTCTTC; CDR3 protein: CASSPLAIEQFF
clone size: -; J gene: TRBJ2-2; V gene: TRBV28; D gene: -; CDR3 DNA: -; CDR3 protein: CASSRIGELFFF
clone size: few; J gene: TRBJ2-1; V gene: TRBV20-1; D gene: TRBD2; CDR3 DNA: TGCAGTGCAAAGAGCGGGAGAAACCTCAATGAGCAGTTCTTC; CDR3 protein: CSAKSGRNLNEQFF
clone size: -; J gene: TRBJ2-5; V gene: TRBV5-1; D gene: TRBD2; CDR3 DNA: TGCGCCAGCTCGCCGGGGGGAATTCGGATGGAGACCCAGTACTTC; CDR3 protein: CASSPGGIRMETQYF
clone size: -; J gene: TRBJ2-1; V gene: TRBV3-1; D gene: TRBD2; CDR3 DNA: TGTGCCAGCAGCCAAGGGGGGCCAGCGGGAGGGCAAACCTCCTACAATGAGCAGTTCTTC; CDR3 protein: CASSQGGPAGGQTSYNEQFF
clone size: many; J gene: TRBJ2-1; V gene: TRBV6-6; D gene: -; CDR3 DNA: TGTGCCAGCAGTTACATCGTTGGACACCTCTACAATGAGCAGTTCTTC; CDR3 protein: CASSYIVGHLYNEQFF
clone size: many; J gene: TRBJ2-2; V gene: TRBV7-2; D gene: -; CDR3 DNA: TGTGCCAGCAGCTCGGGCCCGTCCGGGGAGCTGTTTTTT; CDR3 protein: CASSSGPSGELFF
clone size: few; J gene: TRBJ2-2; V gene: TRBV11-2; D gene: -; CDR3 DNA: TGTGCCAGCAGCTTTGGGTCAAGGAACACCGGGGAGCTGTTTTTT; CDR3 protein: CASSFGSRNTGELFF
clone size: -; J gene: TRBJ1-1; V gene: TRBV10-1; D gene: -; CDR3 DNA: TGCGCCAGCAGTGGGGGAACGAACACTGAAGCTTTCTTT; CDR3 protein: CASSGGTNTEAFF
clone size: -; J gene: TRBJ1-5; V gene: TRBV19; D gene: -; CDR3 DNA: TGTGCCAGTAGTGACGGGTCTATGAGCAATCAGCCCCAGCATTTT; CDR3 protein: CASSDGSMSNQPQHF
clone size: many; J gene: TRBJ1-2; V gene: TRBV28; D gene: -; CDR3 DNA: TGTGCCAGCATCCGTACGGGGGAGGGCTACACCTTC; CDR3 protein: CASIRTGEGYTF
clone size: -; J gene: TRBJ2-2; V gene: TRBV5-1; D gene: TRBD2; CDR3 DNA: TGCGCGAGCAGCCCACTAGCGGGGGGGCGAACCGGGGAGCTGTTTTTT; CDR3 protein: CASSPLAGGRTGELFF
clone size: -; J gene: TRBJ2-7; V gene: TRBV28; D gene: TRBD2; CDR3 DNA: TGTGCCAGCAGGCCCCCGCGGGGGACCTCCTACGAGCAGTACTTC; CDR3 protein: CASRPPRGTSYEQYF
clone size: many; J gene: TRBJ2-5; V gene: TRBV20-1; D gene: -; CDR3 DNA: TGCAGTGCTAGAGAATACGATGGCAGCGAGACCCAGTACTTC; CDR3 protein: CSAREYDGSETQYF
clone size: many; J gene: TRBJ2-1; V gene: TRBV9; D gene: -; CDR3 DNA: TGTGCCAGCAGCGAAAACAATGAGCAGTTCTTC; CDR3 protein: CASSENNEQFF
clone size: many; J gene: TRBJ2-1; V gene: TRBV20-1; D gene: TRBD2; CDR3 DNA: TGCAGTGCCGGACTAGCCGCCAATGAGCAGTTCTTC; CDR3 protein: CSAGLAANEQFF